This TCR beta chain emerged from a study of blood T cell repertoires in COVID-19. Overall study: The origin of the acute and convalescent COVID-19 samples was the United States, Italy and Spain.

Sequencing used immunoSEQ multiplex PCR; TCRdb keeps in-frame clones, though not all of them. The repertoire has under 250,000 clones, about 84% of them found once; the top ten carry 4.3%. The receptor comes from a man between 25 and 39 years old with acute COVID-19. The sample taken for sequencing was PBMCs or T cells enriched from blood (not recorded which).

The CDR3 is CASSLVSGGPLYNEQFF. For the CDR3, the DNA is TGTGCCAGCAGTTTAGTGAGCGGGGGGCCCCTATACAATGAGCAGTTCTTC. The rearrangement links TRBV28 to TRBJ2-1, with 9 bases matching TRBD2. This CDR3 has 17 amino acids. V dropped 2 bases and J dropped 4; count of bases not matched to a gene: 9. CDR1 MDHEN and CDR2 SYDVKM come from the germline V gene.